This TCR beta chain is drawn from a study of T cells expressing NK-cell markers. Study-wide results and limits: In more than 5 donors, dominant CD3+CD56+NKG2C+ clones formed roughly 1.0-7.5% of CD8+ cells. HCMV specificity of the expanded NKG2C+ T cell clones was not established.

Following a re-call of the 5' RACE reads, TCRdb has one entry per CDR3 protein and lacks DNA. The sample totals some 190,000 distinct CDR3 sequences. To note about this clonotype: Antigen specificity is unknown.

This CDR3 has 15 residues. Germline CDR1 is SGHAT and CDR2 is FQDESV (reference sequence). The TCR sequence derives from a man aged 18-70 years in good health. Source material: blood T cells: a sorted CD56 or NKG2C T cell subset, CD4+ or CD8+ T cells, or bulk PBMC T cells (not recorded which). The chain joins TRBV11-1 to TRBJ2-1; the TCRdb D gene call, TRBD1, has no DNA to confirm it. CDR3 in amino acids: CASSLGTGVAGGQFF. Filled out from reference TRBV11-1 and TRBJ2-1, the complete variable domain reads EAEVAQSPRYKITEKSQAVAFWCDPISGHATLYWYRQILGQGPELLVQFQDESVVDDSQLPKDRFSAERLKGVDSTLKIQPAELGDSAMYLCASSLGTGVAGGQFFGPGTRLTVL.